This TCR beta chain comes out of a study of T cell clones after liver transplantation. The data were produced by immunoSEQ multiplex PCR, yet TCRdb's version contains in-frame clones alone and is incomplete. The table lists roughly 80,000 clones, 70% to 85% of them singletons. V was clipped by 6 bases and J by 4 bases; unmatched bases: 9. The CDR3 is made up of 15 amino acids. Germline-derived CDR1 and CDR2 are MNHEY and SMNVEV (reference sequence). Source: CD4+ T cells from blood, taken 46 months after liver transplant. The clonotype was recovered from a human patient who received a liver transplant. A share of the T cells may be of graft donor origin. V gene TRBV27 combines with J gene TRBJ1-2; 9 nucleotides line up with TRBD1. The CDR3 sequence is CASRFSGQGPYGYTF. For the CDR3, the DNA is TGTGCCAGCAGGTTCTCTGGACAGGGGCCCTATGGCTACACCTTC.